The rows below give T cell receptor beta chains drawn from one sample of a study of CD8 T cells in Susac syndrome. A single record per CDR3 protein comes from TCRdb applying MiXCR to the immunoSEQ multiplex PCR reads. The sample carries some 200,000 distinct CDR3 sequences, around 90% recorded once. Source material: CD8+ T cells from PBMCs. These receptors came from a human donor with multiple sclerosis. CDR3s leave out the opening cysteine and the closing phenylalanine or tryptophan.

V gene	CDR3 protein
TRBV4-1	ASSQMTEVSYNEQF
TRBV28	ASRWLGGGFDEQF
TRBV4-1	ASRRPGVRGYGYT
TRBV9	ASSVEGSMNTEAF
TRBV5-6	ASRSRDRVADTQY
TRBV3-1	ASRGTSGSSYNEQF
TRBV9	ASSVAGGQPQH
TRBV5-5	ASSLVLGGGADTQY
TRBV12-3/TRBV12-4	ASSFGGKSSYEQY
TRBV29-1	SVDSGYGYT
TRBV3-1	ASSQELKITEAF
TRBV15	ATSSASGSADTQY
TRBV2	ASSERLAPTGELF
TRBV19	ASSSPGDTQY
TRBV29-1	SVEGGTDSGYT
TRBV20-1	SAPGLAGGPLGYEQY
TRBV7-9	ASSLVVGGDSTDTQY
TRBV2	ASKEGTGAYEQY
TRBV20-1	SARGLGRAADEQY
TRBV9	ASSVVSEGEQY
TRBV7-9	ASSGPGESEAF
TRBV7-8	ASSLSGGAYTIY